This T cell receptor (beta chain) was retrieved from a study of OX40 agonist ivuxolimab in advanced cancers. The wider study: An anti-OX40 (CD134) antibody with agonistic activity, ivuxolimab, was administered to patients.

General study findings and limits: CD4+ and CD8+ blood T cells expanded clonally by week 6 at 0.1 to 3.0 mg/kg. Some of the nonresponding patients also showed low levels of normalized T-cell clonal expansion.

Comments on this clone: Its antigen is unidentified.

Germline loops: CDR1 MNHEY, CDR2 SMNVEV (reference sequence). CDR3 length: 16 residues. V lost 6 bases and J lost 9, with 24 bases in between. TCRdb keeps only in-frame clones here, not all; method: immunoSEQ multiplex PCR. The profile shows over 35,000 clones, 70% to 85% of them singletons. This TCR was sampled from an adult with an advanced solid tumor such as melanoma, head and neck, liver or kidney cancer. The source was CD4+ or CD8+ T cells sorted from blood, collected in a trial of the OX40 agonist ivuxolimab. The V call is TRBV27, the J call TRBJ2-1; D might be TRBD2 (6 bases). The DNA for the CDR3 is TGTGCCAGCAGGTTCCTGGGGTCCCTTAAGGAGGGTGAGCAGTTCTTC. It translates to CASRFLGSLKEGEQFF.